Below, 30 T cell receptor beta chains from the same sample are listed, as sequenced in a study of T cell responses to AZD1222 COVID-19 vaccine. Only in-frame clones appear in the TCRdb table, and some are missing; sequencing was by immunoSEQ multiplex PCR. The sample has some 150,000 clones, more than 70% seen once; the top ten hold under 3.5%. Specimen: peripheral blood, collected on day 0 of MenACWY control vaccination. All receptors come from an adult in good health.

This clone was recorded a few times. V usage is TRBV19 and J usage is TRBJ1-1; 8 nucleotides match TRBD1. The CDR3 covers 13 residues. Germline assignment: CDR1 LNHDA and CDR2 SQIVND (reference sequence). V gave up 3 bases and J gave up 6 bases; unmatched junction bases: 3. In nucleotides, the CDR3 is TGTGCCAGTAGTATCAGACAGGGGCCTGAAGCTTTCTTT. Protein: CASSIRQGPEAFF.

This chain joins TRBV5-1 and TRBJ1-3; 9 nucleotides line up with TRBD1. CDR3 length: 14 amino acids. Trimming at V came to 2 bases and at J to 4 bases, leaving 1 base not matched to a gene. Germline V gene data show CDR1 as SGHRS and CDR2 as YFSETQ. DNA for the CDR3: TGCGCCAGCAGCTTTGGGACAGGGGGAAACACCATATATTTT. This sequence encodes CASSFGTGGNTIYF.

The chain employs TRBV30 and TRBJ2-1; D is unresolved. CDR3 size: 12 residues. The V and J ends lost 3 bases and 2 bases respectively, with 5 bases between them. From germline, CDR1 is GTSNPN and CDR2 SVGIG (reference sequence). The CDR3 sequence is CAWRAPYNEQFF. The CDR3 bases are TGTGCCTGGAGGGCACCCTACAATGAGCAGTTCTTC. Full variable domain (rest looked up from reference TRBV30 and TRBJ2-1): SQTIHQWPATLVQPVGSPLSLECTVEGTSNPNLYWYRQAAGRGLQLLFYSVGIGQISSEVPQNLSASRPQDRQFILSSKKLLLSDSGFYLCAWRAPYNEQFFGPGTRLTVL.

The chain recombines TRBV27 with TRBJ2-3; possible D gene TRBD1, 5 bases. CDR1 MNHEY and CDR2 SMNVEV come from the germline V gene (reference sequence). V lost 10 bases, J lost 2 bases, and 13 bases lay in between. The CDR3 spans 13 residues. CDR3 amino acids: CATKGIITDTQYF. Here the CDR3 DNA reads TGTGCCACCAAGGGGATAATCACAGATACGCAGTATTTT.

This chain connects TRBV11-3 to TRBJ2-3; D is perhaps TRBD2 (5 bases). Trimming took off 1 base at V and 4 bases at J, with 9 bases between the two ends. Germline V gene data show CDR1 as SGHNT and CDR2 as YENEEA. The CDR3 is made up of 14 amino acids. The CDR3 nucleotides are TGTGCCAGCAGCTTAGGTCTAGCAGCAGATACGCAGTATTTT. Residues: CASSLGLAADTQYF.

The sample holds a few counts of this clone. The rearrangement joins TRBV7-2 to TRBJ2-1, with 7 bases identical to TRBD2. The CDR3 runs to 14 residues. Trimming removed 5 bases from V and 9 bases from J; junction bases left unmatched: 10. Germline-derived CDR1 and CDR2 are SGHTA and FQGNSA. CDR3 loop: CASSPRLASGEQFF. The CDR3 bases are TGTGCCAGCAGCCCCAGACTAGCCAGTGGTGAGCAGTTCTTC.

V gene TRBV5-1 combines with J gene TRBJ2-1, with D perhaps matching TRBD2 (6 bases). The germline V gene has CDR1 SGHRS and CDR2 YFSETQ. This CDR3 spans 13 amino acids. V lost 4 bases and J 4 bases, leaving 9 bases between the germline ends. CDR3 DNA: TGCGCCAGCAGCACGGGACTTTACAATGAGCAGTTCTTC. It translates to CASSTGLYNEQFF.

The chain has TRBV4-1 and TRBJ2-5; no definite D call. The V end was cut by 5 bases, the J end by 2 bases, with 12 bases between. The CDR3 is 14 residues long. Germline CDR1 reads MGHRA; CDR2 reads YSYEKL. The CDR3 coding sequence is TGCGCCAGCAGCTACAATGGGGTGCAAGAGACCCAGTACTTC. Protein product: CASSYNGVQETQYF.

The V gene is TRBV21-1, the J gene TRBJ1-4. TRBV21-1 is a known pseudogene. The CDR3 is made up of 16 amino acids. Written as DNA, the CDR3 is TGTGCCAGCAGCAAGGGGGGTTGGGTGACTAATGAAAAACTGTTTTTT. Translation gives CASSKGGWVTNEKLFF.

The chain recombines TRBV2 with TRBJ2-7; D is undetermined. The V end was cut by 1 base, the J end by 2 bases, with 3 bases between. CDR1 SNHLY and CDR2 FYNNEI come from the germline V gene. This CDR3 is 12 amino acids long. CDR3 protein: CASSEGAYEQYF. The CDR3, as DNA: TGTGCCAGCAGTGAAGGAGCCTACGAGCAGTACTTC. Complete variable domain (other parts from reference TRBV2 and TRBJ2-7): EPEVTQTPSHQVTQMGQEVILRCVPISNHLYFYWYRQILGQKVEFLVSFYNNEISEKSEIFDDQFSVERPDGSNFTLKIRSTKLEDSAMYFCASSEGAYEQYFGPGTRLTVT.

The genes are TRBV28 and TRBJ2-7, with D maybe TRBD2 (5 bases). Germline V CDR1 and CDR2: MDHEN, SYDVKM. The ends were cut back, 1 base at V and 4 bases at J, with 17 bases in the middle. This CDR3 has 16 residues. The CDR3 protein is CASSLFGVPQNYEQYF. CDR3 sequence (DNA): TGTGCCAGCAGTTTATTCGGGGTCCCGCAGAATTACGAGCAGTACTTC.

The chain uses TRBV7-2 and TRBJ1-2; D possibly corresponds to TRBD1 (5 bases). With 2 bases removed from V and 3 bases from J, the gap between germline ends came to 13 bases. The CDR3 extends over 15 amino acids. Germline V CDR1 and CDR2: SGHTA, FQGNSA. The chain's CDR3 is CASSLSGGEDYGYTF. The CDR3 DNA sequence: TGTGCCAGCAGCTTATCTGGAGGGGAGGACTATGGCTACACCTTC. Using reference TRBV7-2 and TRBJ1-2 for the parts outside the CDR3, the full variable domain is GAGVSQSPSNKVTEKGKDVELRCDPISGHTALYWYRQSLGQGLEFLIYFQGNSAPDKSGLPSDRFSAERTGGSVSTLTIQRTQQEDSAVYLCASSLSGGEDYGYTFGSGTRLTVV.

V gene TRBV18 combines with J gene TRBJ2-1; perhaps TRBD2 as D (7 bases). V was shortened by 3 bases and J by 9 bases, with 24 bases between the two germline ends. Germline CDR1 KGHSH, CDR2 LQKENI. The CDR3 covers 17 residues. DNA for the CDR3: TGTGCCAGCTCACCGCGCCGGAGACAGGAAGGGAGGGGTGAGCAGTTCTTC. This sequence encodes CASSPRRRQEGRGEQFF. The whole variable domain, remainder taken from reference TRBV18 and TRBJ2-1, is NAGVMQNPRHLVRRRGQEARLRCSPMKGHSHVYWYRQLPEEGLKFMVYLQKENIIDESGMPKERFSAEFPKEGPSILRIQQVVRGDSAAYFCASSPRRRQEGRGEQFFGPGTRLTVL.

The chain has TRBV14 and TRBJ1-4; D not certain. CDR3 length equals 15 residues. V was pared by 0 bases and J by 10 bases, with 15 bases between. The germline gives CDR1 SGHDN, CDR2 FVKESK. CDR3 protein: CASSQDQVNLGKLFF. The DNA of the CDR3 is TGTGCCAGCAGCCAAGATCAAGTAAATCTCGGAAAACTGTTTTTT. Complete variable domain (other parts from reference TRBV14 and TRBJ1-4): EAGVTQFPSHSVIEKGQTVTLRCDPISGHDNLYWYRRVMGKEIKFLLHFVKESKQDESGMPNNRFLAERTGGTYSTLKVQPAELEDSGVYFCASSQDQVNLGKLFFGSGTQLSVL.

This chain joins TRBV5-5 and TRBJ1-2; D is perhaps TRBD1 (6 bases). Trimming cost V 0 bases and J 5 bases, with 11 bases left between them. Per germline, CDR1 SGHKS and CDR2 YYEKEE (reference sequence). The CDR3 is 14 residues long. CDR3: CASSLGQGWYGYTF. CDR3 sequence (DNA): TGTGCCAGCAGCTTGGGGCAGGGGTGGTATGGCTACACCTTC.

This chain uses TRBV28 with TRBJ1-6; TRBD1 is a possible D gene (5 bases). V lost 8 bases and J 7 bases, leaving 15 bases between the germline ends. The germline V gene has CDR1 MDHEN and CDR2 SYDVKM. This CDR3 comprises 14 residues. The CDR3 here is CASYRGAQNSPLHF. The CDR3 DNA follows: TGTGCCAGCTACAGAGGGGCGCAAAATTCACCCCTCCACTTT.

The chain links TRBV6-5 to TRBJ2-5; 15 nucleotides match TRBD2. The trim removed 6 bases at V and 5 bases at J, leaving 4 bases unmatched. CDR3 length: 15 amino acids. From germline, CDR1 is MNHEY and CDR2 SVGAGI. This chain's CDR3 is CASRPGTSGRETQYF. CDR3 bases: TGTGCCAGCAGGCCCGGGACTAGCGGGAGGGAGACCCAGTACTTC.

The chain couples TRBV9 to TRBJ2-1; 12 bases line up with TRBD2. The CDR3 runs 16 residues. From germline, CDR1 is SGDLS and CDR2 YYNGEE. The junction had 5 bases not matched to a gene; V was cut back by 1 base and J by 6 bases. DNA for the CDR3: TGTGCCAGCAGCGTACCCCTAGCGGGAGGGCCCAATGAGCAGTTCTTC. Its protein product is CASSVPLAGGPNEQFF. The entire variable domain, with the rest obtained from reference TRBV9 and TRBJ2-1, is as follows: DSGVTQTPKHLITATGQRVTLRCSPRSGDLSVYWYQQSLDQGLQFLIQYYNGEERAKGNILERFSAQQFPDLHSELNLSSLELGDSALYFCASSVPLAGGPNEQFFGPGTRLTVL.

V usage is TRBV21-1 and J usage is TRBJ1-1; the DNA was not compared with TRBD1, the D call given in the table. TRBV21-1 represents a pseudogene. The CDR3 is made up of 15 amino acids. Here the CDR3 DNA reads TGTGCCAGCAGCGCCACAAAAGCAGGGAACACTGAAGCTTTCTTT. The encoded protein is CASSATKAGNTEAFF.

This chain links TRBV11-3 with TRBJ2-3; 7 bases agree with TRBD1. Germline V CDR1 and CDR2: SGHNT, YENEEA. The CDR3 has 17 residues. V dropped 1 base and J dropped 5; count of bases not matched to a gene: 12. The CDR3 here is CASSLVDSTGFEDTQYF. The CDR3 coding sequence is TGTGCCAGCAGCTTAGTCGACTCGACAGGGTTTGAAGATACGCAGTATTTT.

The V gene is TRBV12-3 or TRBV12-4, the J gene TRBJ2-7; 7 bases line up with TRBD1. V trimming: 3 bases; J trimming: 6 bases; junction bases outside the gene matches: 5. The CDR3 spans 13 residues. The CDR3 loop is CASSFDRVGEQYF. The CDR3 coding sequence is TGTGCCAGCAGTTTTGACAGGGTGGGCGAGCAGTACTTC.

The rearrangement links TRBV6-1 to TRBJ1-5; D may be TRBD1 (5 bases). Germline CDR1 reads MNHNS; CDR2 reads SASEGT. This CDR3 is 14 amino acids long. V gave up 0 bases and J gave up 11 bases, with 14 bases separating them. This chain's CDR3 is CASSEALRTSAQHF. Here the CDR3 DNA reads TGTGCCAGCAGTGAAGCGCTTCGGACATCAGCCCAGCATTTT.

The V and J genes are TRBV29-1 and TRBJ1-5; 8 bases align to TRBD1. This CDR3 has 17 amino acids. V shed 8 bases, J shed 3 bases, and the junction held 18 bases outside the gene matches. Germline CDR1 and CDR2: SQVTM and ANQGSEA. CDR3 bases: TGCAGCTATTACCGGGACAGGCCCTTTCAATCCAATCAGCCCCAGCATTTT. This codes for CSYYRDRPFQSNQPQHF.

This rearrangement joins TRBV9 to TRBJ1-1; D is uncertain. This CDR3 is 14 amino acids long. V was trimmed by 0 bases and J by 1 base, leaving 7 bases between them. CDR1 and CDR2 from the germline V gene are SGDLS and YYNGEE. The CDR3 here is CASSVVEKNTEAFF. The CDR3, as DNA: TGTGCCAGCAGCGTAGTCGAGAAGAACACTGAAGCTTTCTTT.

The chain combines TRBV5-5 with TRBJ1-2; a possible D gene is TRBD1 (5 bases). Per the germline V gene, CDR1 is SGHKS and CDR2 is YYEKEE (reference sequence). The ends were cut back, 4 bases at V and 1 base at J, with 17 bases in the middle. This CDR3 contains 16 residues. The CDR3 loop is CASSLRDRQFNYGYTF. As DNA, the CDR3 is TGTGCCAGCAGCCTCCGGGACCGACAATTTAACTATGGCTACACCTTC.

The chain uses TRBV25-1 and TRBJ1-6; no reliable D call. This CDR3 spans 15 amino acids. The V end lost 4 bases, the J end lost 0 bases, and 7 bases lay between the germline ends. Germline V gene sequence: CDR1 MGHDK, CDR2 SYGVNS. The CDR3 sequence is CASSGRSSYNSPLHF. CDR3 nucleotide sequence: TGTGCCAGCAGTGGGCGGAGCTCCTATAATTCACCCCTCCACTTT.

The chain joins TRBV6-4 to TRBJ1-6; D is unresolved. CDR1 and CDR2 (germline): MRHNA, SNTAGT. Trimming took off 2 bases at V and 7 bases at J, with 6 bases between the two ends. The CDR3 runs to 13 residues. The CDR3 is CASSDGSNSPLHF. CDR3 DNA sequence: TGTGCCAGCAGTGACGGCAGCAATTCACCCCTCCACTTT.

The CDR3 coding sequence is TGCGCCAGCAGCCAAGTCTGGGACAGGACAGATACGCAGTATTTT. This encodes CASSQVWDRTDTQYF. The V gene is TRBV4-3, the J gene TRBJ2-3; 8 bases line up with TRBD1. Unmatched junction bases numbered 3, after V lost 1 base and J lost 3 bases. The CDR3 contains 15 residues. Per the germline V gene, CDR1 is LGHNA and CDR2 is YSLEER.

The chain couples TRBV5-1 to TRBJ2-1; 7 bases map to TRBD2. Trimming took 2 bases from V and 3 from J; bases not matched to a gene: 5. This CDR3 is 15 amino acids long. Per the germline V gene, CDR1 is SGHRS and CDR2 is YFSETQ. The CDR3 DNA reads TGCGCCAGCAGCTTCCTTGCGGGGGACTACAATGAGCAGTTCTTC. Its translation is CASSFLAGDYNEQFF. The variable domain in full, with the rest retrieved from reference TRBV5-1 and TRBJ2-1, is KAGVTQTPRYLIKTRGQQVTLSCSPISGHRSVSWYQQTPGQGLQFLFEYFSETQRNKGNFPGRFSGRQFSNSRSEMNVSTLELGDSALYLCASSFLAGDYNEQFFGPGTRLTVL.

For the CDR3, the DNA is TGTGCCAGCAGCCCCGATTCCCGGGAAAACTACGAGCAGTACTTC. This encodes CASSPDSRENYEQYF. This chain uses TRBV11-3 with TRBJ2-7, with D perhaps matching TRBD2 (5 bases). Trimming left V 5 bases short and J 3 bases short, with 17 bases between. The CDR3 is 15 amino acids. The germline V gene encodes CDR1 SGHNT and CDR2 YENEEA. The whole variable domain, remainder taken from reference TRBV11-3 and TRBJ2-7, is EAGVVQSPRYKIIEKKQPVAFWCNPISGHNTLYWYLQNLGQGPELLIRYENEEAVDDSQLPKDRFSAERLKGVDSTLKIQPAELGDSAVYLCASSPDSRENYEQYFGPGTRLTVT.